This entry lists 5 T cell receptor beta chains sequenced from one sample in a study of blood T cells in healthy people across ages (dated by TCRdb to the mid-2010s). The library was obtained by 5' RACE. Sequenced on an Illumina HiSeq 2500. A second roughly 6 to 12 cycle PCR used a sample-barcoded 5' primer and a J-beta primer mix. In TCRdb, the public reads were trimmed at Q25 with fastp and aligned with MiXCR, with productive beta chains retained. Entries are consolidated by CDR3 protein sequence, retaining the most common genes and DNA. Recorded for this sample are around 1.5 million distinct CDR3 sequences; 34% of them occurred a single time. Of the sample, roughly 10% is held by the ten largest clones. The sequenced sample consisted of blood. The receptors shown here come from a woman under 40 in good health.

This clonotype was seen a handful of times. V and J are TRBV7-9 and TRBJ1-2; D unclear. V shed 5 bases and J shed 4 bases, with 17 bases lying between them. There are 15 residues in the CDR3. Germline V gene sequence: CDR1 SEHNR, CDR2 FQNEAQ (reference sequence). This chain's CDR3 is CASSRDLLRGYGYTF. CDR3 nucleotide sequence: TGTGCCAGCAGCCGGGATTTATTACGAGGCTATGGCTACACCTTC.

There are a few counts of this clonotype. The gene calls are TRBV29-1 and TRBJ2-2; TRBD1 aligns across 7 bases. After removal of 4 bases from V and 1 base from J, the junction contained 0 bases not matched to a gene. This CDR3 spans 13 amino acids. The germline CDR1 and CDR2 sequences are SQVTM and ANQGSEA. CDR3 loop: CSVGDRNTGELFF. In DNA form, the CDR3 reads TGCAGCGTTGGGGACAGGAACACCGGGGAGCTGTTTTTT.

This clonotype was seen ten or more times. The chain employs TRBV20-1 and TRBJ2-1; 8 nucleotides match TRBD2. The CDR3 is 15 amino acids. In germline, CDR1 is DFQATT, CDR2 SNEGSKA (reference sequence). V was pared by 2 bases and J by 4 bases, with 7 bases of the junction left unmatched. In nucleotides, the CDR3 is TGCAGTGCTAGACCAGCGGGAGAAACATACAATGAGCAGTTCTTC. Amino acid sequence: CSARPAGETYNEQFF.

In DNA form, the CDR3 reads TGTGCCAGCAGTACAAATGTCAGGGACCTCAAGGCTGAAGCTTTCTTT. Translated, it gives CASSTNVRDLKAEAFF. This chain joins TRBV2 and TRBJ1-1, with D maybe TRBD1 (5 bases). Germline V gives CDR1 SNHLY, CDR2 FYNNEI. This CDR3 has 16 residues. V was cut by 5 bases and J by 6 bases, with 22 bases left in between.

The chain uses TRBV30 and TRBJ2-5; 14 bases are shared with TRBD2. Germline V lookup: CDR1 GTSNPN, CDR2 SVGIG (reference sequence). J was trimmed by 2 bases and V by 4 bases; bases with no gene match: 9. This CDR3 has 17 residues. The CDR3 bases are TGTGCCTGGATATCGACTAGCGGGAGGGCTTATCAAGAGACCCAGTACTTC. Its protein product is CAWISTSGRAYQETQYF.